The present TCR beta chain was sequenced within a study of T-cell memory formation after mild COVID-19. This clonotype was found a few times. Its specificity is not known. The CDR3 sequence is 12 residues long. CDR1 and CDR2 (germline): MNHNY, SVGAGI (reference sequence). V trimming: 8 bases; J trimming: 7 bases; junction bases outside the gene matches: 5. Study-level points and caveats: Contracting CD4+ clones lay largely in CM and EM, with CD8+ ones residing in EMRA.

TCRdb independently ran MiXCR on the 5' RACE reads; one entry per CDR3 protein. This sample has almost 550,000 distinct CDR3 sequences, with about a fifth found just once. The clonotype originates from an adult woman who had mild COVID-19 (a few samples of this study predate the infection). Cell type and time point are not known. Material: PBMCs or a T cell subset sorted from them (not recorded which). This chain links TRBV6-6 with TRBJ2-1; 7 positions match TRBD1. The CDR3 is CASAQGLNEQFF. The CDR3 nucleotides read TGTGCCAGCGCACAGGGGCTAAATGAGCAGTTCTTC.